This T cell receptor beta chain was retrieved from a study of blood T cell repertoires in COVID-19. Repertoires were generated with immunoSEQ multiplex PCR, while TCRdb's copy carries only in-frame clones and drops some. The repertoire holds about 190,000 clones, with over 80% as singletons. Germline assignment: CDR1 SGHNT and CDR2 YYREEE (reference sequence). The CDR3 contains 14 residues. V gave up 4 bases and J gave up 4 bases, with 9 bases separating them. One Seattle source followed patients from active infection through their disease course. The chain couples TRBV5-4 to TRBJ2-6; D not resolved. The sequenced material came from peripheral blood. The clonotype was recovered from a woman aged 60 to 75 with COVID-19, enrolled during active disease. The CDR3 reads CASSKVRGANVLTF. The CDR3 region has the DNA TGTGCCAGCAGCAAAGTTCGGGGGGCCAACGTCCTGACTTTC.